This T cell receptor beta chain originates from a study of shared clonotypes between healthy human individuals. In the case of this clone: Its antigen is not known.

Notes on the study in general: Sampling covered blood only; tissue repertoires likely differ.

CDR3 length: 15 residues. Germline V gives CDR1 MNHNY, CDR2 SVGAGI (reference sequence). Trimming pared 4 bases from V and 0 bases from J, leaving 10 bases between. Per the study methods: Filtering differed for immunoSEQ, which gave only junction sequences without quality scores. The assay was immunoSEQ multiplex PCR, and TCRdb's table has in-frame clones only and misses some. The DNA was the basis for D and trimming; V, J and clone size are from that table. Of under 2,500,000 clones in the sample, under 97% were seen once. The V and J genes are TRBV6-6 and TRBJ1-5; D is uncertain. The sample was naive CD4+ T cells sorted from blood. The subset here: CD45RA+ positively selected. This sequence was found in a young man in good health. As DNA, the CDR3 is TGTGCCAGCAGTTCCCCGGGGTTTAGCAATCAGCCCCAGCATTTT. It translates to CASSSPGFSNQPQHF.